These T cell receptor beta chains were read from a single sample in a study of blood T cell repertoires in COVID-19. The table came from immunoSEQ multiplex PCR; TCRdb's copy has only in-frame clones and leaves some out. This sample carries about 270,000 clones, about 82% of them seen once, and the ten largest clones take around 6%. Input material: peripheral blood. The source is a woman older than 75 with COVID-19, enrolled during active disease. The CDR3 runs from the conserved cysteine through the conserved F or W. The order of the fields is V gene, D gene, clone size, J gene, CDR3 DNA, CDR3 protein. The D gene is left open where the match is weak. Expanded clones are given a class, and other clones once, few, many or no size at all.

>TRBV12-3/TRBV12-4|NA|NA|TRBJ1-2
TGTGCCAGCAGTTTGGGCCAGGGTGATGGCTACACCTTC
CASSLGQGDGYTF
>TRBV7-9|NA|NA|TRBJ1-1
TGTGCCAGCAGCTTACTCCCAAGGGGCACTGAAGCTTTCTTT
CASSLLPRGTEAFF
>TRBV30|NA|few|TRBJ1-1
TGTGCCTGGTCCGCCACCCCAGGCACTGAAGCTTTCTTT
CAWSATPGTEAFF
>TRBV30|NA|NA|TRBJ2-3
TGTGCCTGGAGTTCCCTAGCCAGGGGAGGCACAGATACGCAGTATTTT
CAWSSLARGGTDTQYF
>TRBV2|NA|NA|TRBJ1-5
TGTGCCAGCAGTGAAGAAGCAAATCAGCCCCAGCATTTT
CASSEEANQPQHF
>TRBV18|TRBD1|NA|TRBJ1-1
TGTGCCAGCTCCCCAGGGGGGGGTGAAGCTTTCTTT
CASSPGGGEAFF
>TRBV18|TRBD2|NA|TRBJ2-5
TGTGCCAGCTCACCTTTGACTAGCGGGGGAGGAGAGACCCAGTACTTC
CASSPLTSGGGETQYF
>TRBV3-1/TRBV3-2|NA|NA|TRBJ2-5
TGTGCCAGCAGGTCAGGAGGAGAGACCCAGTACTTC
CASRSGGETQYF
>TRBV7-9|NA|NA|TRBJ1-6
TGTGCCAGCAGCCCGTGGGGGCGCAGCAAATCTTCACCCCTCCACTTT
CASSPWGRSKSSPLHF
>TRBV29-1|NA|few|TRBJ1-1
TGCAGCGTTTCAAGGGGGAACACTGAAGCTTTCTTT
CSVSRGNTEAFF
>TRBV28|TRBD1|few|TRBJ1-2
TGTGCCAGCAGTTTATTGGCAGGACAGGGGGGCGGCTACACCTTC
CASSLLAGQGGGYTF
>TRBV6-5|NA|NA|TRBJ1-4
TGTGCCAGCCGGGAGGGCAGGGAGGCTGAAAAACTGTTTTTT
CASREGREAEKLFF
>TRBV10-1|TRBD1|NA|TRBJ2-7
TGCGCCAGCAGTCAAACTGGACAGGGGCGCAGCTCCTACGAGCAGTACTTC
CASSQTGQGRSSYEQYF
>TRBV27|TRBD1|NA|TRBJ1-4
TGTGCCAGCAGTTCCTGGGACAGGGGTTTTGAAAAACTGTTTTTT
CASSSWDRGFEKLFF
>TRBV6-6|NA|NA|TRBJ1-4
TGTGCCAGCAGTTACTCGCCCAAAAGGGGTAATGAAAAACTGTTTTTT
CASSYSPKRGNEKLFF
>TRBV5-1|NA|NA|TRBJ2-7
TGCGCCAGCAGCTTGGCCTCGGGGGTCCCGGGTTACGAGCAGTACTTC
CASSLASGVPGYEQYF
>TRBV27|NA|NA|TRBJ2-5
TGTGCCAGCAGTTTGTTCCTGGACGGAGGGGAGACCCAGTACTTC
CASSLFLDGGETQYF
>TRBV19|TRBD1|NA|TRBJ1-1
TGTGCCAGCAGTTCAAGGGGGCCGAACACTGAAGCTTTCTTT
CASSSRGPNTEAFF
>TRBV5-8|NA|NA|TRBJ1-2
TGTGCCAGCAGCTTCGACCGAGCGACGGGCTACACCTTC
CASSFDRATGYTF
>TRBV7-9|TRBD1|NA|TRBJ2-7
TGTGCCAGCAGCTTCGGACAGGCTACCTACGAGCAGTACTTC
CASSFGQATYEQYF
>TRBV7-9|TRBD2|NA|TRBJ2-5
TGTGCCAGCAGCTCCCAGGGCGGGGGGTCGGAGACCCAGTACTTC
CASSSQGGGSETQYF
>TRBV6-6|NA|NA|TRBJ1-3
TGTGCCAGCAGCCAGGCGGGGTCTCTCGGGGGCACCATATATTTT
CASSQAGSLGGTIYF
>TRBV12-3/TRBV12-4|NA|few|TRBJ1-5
TGTGCCAGCATAAAGGGGCCCACTGGGCCCCAGCATTTT
CASIKGPTGPQHF
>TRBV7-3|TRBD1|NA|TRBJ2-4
TGTGCCAGCAGCAAGAAGACAGGGCTACCCAAGTACTTC
CASSKKTGLPKYF
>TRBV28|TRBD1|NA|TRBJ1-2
TGTGCCAGCAGCCTGGACAGGAACAACTATGGCTACACCTTC
CASSLDRNNYGYTF
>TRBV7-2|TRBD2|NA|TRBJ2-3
TGTGCCAGCAGCTTAGGCGGGGGGCTCACAGATACGCAGTATTTT
CASSLGGGLTDTQYF
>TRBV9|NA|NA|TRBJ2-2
TGTGCCAGCAGCGTAGGTCAGGGTGCCGGGGAGCTGTTTTTT
CASSVGQGAGELFF
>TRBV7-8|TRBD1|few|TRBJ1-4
TGTGCCAGCAGCGTCCGACAGGGGTGGAATGAAAAACTGTTTTTT
CASSVRQGWNEKLFF
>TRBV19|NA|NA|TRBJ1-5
TGTGCCAGTAGTATAGATCTGAGTCAGCCCCAGCATTTT
CASSIDLSQPQHF
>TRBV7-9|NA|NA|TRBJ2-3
TGTGCCAGCAGCTTCAACCGGGGATTGGGAGATACGCAGTATTTT
CASSFNRGLGDTQYF
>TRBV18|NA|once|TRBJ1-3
TGTGCCAGCTCACCATACGAGAGCTCTGGAAACACCATATATTTT
CASSPYESSGNTIYF
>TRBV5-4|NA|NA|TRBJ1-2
TGTGCCAGCAGCAGTGGGGGGGCGCAAATGGAGATCTATGGCTACACCTTC
CASSSGGAQMEIYGYTF
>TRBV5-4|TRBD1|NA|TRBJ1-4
TGTGCCAGCAGCCTGGACAGGGTTAATGAAAAACTGTTTTTT
CASSLDRVNEKLFF
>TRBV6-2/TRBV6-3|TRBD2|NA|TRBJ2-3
TGTGCCAGCAGCCCGGAGCGGGGACTAGCGGCAGATACGCAGTATTTT
CASSPERGLAADTQYF
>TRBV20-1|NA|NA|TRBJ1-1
TGCAGTGCTAGAGAACAGGAAGCTTTCTTT
CSAREQEAFF
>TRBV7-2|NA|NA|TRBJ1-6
TGTGCCAGCAGCTTAGTAGGGGGGGGAAATTCACCCCTCCACTTT
CASSLVGGGNSPLHF